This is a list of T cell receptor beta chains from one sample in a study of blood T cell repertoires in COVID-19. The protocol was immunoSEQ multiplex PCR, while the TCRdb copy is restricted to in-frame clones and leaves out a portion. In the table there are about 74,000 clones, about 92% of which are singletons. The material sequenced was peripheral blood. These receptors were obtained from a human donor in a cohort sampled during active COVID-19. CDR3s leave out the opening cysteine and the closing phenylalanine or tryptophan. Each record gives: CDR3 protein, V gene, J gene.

ASSEAGSSYEQY	TRBV10-2	TRBJ2-7
ASSLSDRSSGNTIY	TRBV28	TRBJ1-3
ASSPIQGSGDTGELF	TRBV18	TRBJ2-2
ASSLQTGSADTQY	TRBV5-1	TRBJ2-3
ASTAAGAHNEQF	TRBV2	TRBJ2-1
ASSRHRGDTEAF	TRBV3-1/TRBV3-2	TRBJ1-1
ASSLAPSVDNEQF	TRBV11-2	TRBJ2-1
ASRGTGRITDTQY	TRBV2	TRBJ2-3
ASSQTSGSSYEQY	TRBV4-3	TRBJ2-7
ASSYSGQGRTDTQY	TRBV6-5	TRBJ2-3
ASKQRGYGYT	TRBV12-3/TRBV12-4	TRBJ1-2
ASSNLGQGVGNTIY	TRBV6-5	TRBJ1-3
ASSVSGTSGSMNEQF	TRBV19	TRBJ2-1
ASSPATGGANYGYT	TRBV18	TRBJ1-2
ASSGTGTDTQY	TRBV18	TRBJ2-3
ASGLYSGYGSSYEQY	TRBV12-5	TRBJ2-7
ASGGRGNQPQH	TRBV6-5	TRBJ1-5
ASSLDRAAGYT	TRBV6-5	TRBJ1-2
APWGQGDEQF	TRBV27	TRBJ2-1
ASSLVWRASSYNEQF	TRBV7-6	TRBJ2-1
ASIRDRGVGEQY	TRBV6-5	TRBJ2-7
ASSRTSGAYEQF	TRBV7-9	TRBJ2-1